This T cell receptor (beta chain) was observed in a study of cytomegalovirus exposure and HLA in healthy donors. Remarks on this clone: Its antigen is still unknown.

Whole-study results and caveats: Cytomegalovirus association was listed for about 160 TCR beta chains.

Use of 60 Vbeta and 13 Jbeta primers characterized the PCR. Clones were sequenced by immunoSEQ multiplex PCR, and TCRdb holds only the in-frame ones, with some missing. The sample includes under 85,000 clones, 65% to 85% of them seen just once. V shed 4 bases and J 4 bases; nucleotides not matched to a gene: 7. The CDR3 has 16 amino acids. CDR1 is SGHVS, CDR2 FNYEAQ, per germline. Sequenced sample: PBMCs. This chain links TRBV7-6 with TRBJ2-1, with 10 bases lining up with TRBD2. The source is a woman in her forties in good health and CMV-seropositive. CDR3 coding DNA: TGTGCCAGCAGCTCGCAAGCGGGAGGGTCGTACAATGAGCAGTTCTTC. Its translation is CASSSQAGGSYNEQFF. The full variable domain, rest sourced from reference TRBV7-6 and TRBJ2-1, is GAGVSQSPRYKVTKRGQDVALRCDPISGHVSLYWYRQALGQGPEFLTYFNYEAQQDKSGLPNDRFSAERPEGSISTLTIQRTEQRDSAMYRCASSSQAGGSYNEQFFGPGTRLTVL.